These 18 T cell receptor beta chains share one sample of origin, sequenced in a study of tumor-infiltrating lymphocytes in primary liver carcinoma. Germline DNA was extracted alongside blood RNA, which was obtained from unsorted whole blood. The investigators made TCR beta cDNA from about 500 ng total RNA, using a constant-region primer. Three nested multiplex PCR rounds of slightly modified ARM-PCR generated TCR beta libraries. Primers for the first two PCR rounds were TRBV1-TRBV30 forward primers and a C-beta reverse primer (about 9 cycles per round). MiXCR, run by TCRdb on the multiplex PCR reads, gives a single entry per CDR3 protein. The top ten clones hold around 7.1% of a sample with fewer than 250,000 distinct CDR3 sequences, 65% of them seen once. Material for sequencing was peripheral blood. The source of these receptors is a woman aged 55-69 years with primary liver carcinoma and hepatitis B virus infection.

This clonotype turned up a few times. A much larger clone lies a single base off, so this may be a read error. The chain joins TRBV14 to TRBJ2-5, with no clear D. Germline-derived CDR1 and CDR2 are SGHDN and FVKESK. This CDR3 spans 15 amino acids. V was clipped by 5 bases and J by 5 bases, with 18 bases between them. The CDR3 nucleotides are TGTGCCAGCAGCTACCAAGGAGTGGGAAAGGAGACCCAGTACTTC. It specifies CASSYQGVGKETQYF.

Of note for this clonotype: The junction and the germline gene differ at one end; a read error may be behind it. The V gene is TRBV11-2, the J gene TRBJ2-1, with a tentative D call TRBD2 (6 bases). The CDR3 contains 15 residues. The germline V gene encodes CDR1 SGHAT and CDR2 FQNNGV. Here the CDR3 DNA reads TGTGGCAGCAGTCTCCTAGCGAACTCCTACAATGAGCGGTTCTTC. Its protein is CGSSLLANSYNERFF.

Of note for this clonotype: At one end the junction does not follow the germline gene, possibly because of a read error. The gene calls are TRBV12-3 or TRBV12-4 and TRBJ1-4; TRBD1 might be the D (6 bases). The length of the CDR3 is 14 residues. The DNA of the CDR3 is TGTGCCAGCAGTTATGTGGGGGGCAACGAAAAGCTGTTTTTT. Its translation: CASSYVGGNEKLFF.

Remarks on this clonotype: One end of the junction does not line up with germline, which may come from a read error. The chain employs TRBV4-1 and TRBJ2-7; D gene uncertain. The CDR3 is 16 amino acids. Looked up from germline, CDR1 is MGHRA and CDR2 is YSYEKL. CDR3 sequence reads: CVSSQDWLRSSYEQYF. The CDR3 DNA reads TGCGTCAGCAGCCAAGATTGGCTCAGGAGCTCCTACGAGCAGTACTTC.

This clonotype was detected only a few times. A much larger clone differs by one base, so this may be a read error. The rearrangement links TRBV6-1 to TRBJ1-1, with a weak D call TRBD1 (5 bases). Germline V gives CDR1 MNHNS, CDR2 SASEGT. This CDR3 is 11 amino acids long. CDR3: CVSSDRDLAFF. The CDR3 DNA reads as TGTGTCAGCAGTGATCGGGACCTCGCTTTCTTT.

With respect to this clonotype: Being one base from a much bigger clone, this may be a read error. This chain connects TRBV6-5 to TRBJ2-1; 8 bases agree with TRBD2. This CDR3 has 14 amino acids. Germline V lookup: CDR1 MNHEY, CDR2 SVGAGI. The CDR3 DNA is TGTGCCAGCAGTCGGGGGGGGGATTACAATGAGCAGCTCTTC. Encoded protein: CASSRGGDYNEQLF.

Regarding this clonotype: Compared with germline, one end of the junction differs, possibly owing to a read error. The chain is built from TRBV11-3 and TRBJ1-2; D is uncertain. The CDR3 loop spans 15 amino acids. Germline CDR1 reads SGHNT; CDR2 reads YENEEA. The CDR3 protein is CTSSLDGQRNYGYTF. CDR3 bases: TGTACCAGCAGCTTAGATGGGCAGAGGAACTATGGCTACACCTTC.

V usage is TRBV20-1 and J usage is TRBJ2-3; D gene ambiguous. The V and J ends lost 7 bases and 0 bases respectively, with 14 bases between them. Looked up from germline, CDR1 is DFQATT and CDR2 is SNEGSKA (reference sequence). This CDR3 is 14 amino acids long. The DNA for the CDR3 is TGCAGTGTCGGTGCGGTGAGGAGCACAGATACGCAGTATTTT. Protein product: CSVGAVRSTDTQYF.

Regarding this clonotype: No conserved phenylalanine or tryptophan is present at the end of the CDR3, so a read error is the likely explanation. CDR3 sequence: CAGSFRGATNEKLFL. Here the CDR3 DNA reads TGTGCCGGCAGCTTCCGGGGAGCAACTAATGAAAAACTGTTTCTT. The chain uses TRBV11-2 and TRBJ1-4; D call uncertain. The CDR3 extends over 15 amino acids. Germline CDR1 reads SGHAT; CDR2 reads FQNNGV.

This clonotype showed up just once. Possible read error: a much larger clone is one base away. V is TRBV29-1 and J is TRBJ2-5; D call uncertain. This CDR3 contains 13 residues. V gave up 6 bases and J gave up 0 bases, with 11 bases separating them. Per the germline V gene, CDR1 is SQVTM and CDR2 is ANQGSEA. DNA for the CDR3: TGCAGCGTGATGATACCGTACCAAGAGACCCAGTACTTC. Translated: CSVMIPYQETQYF.

CDR3 sequence reads: CASSLIDGPYNEPFF. The CDR3 bases are TGTGCCAGCAGCTTAATCGACGGACCCTACAATGAACCGTTCTTC. The V and J genes are TRBV11-1 and TRBJ2-1; D remains unclear. Germline CDR1 and CDR2: SGHAT and FQDESV (reference sequence). The CDR3 is made up of 15 amino acids. Trimming removed 2 bases at V and 15 bases at J, with 23 bases between.

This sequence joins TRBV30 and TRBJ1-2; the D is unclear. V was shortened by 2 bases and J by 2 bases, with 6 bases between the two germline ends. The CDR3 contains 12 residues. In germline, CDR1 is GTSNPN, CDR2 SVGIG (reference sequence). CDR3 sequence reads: CAWSTGNYGYTF. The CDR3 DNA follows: TGTGCCTGGAGTACGGGAAACTATGGCTACACCTTC. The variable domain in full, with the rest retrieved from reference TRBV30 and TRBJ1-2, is SQTIHQWPATLVQPVGSPLSLECTVEGTSNPNLYWYRQAAGRGLQLLFYSVGIGQISSEVPQNLSASRPQDRQFILSSKKLLLSDSGFYLCAWSTGNYGYTFGSGTRLTVV.

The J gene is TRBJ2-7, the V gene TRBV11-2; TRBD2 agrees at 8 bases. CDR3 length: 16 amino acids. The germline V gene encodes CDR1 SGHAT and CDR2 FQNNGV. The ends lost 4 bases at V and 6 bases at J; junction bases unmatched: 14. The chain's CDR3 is CASSYGGRTSESEQYF. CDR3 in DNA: TGTGCCAGCAGCTACGGCGGGAGGACATCGGAGAGCGAGCAGTACTTC.

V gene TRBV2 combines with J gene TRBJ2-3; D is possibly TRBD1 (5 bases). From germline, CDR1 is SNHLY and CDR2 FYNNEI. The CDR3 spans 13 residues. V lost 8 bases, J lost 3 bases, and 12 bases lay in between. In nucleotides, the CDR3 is TGTGCCAGCTGCAGGGTCAGTACAGATACGCAGTATTTT. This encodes CASCRVSTDTQYF.

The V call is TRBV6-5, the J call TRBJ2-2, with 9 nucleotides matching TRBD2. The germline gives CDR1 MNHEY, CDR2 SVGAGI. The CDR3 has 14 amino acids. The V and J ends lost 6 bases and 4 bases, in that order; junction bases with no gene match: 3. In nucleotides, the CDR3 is TGTGCCAGCAGCTTTAGCGGGGGCACCGGGGAGCTGTTTTTT. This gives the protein CASSFSGGTGELFF.

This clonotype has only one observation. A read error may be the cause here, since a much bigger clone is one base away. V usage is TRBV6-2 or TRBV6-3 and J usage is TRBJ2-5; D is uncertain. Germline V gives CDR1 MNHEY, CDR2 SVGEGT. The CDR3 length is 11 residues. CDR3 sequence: CASTSQEIQYF. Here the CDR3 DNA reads TGTGCCAGCACCTCCCAAGAGATCCAGTACTTC.

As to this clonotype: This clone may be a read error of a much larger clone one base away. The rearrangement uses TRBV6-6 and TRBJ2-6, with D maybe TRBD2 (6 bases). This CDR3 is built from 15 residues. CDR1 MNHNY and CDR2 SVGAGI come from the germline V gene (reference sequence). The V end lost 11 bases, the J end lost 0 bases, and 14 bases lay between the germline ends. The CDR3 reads CAGRSGDSGANVLTF. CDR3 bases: TGTGCCGGCCGCTCGGGGGACTCTGGGGCCAACGTCCTGACTTTC.

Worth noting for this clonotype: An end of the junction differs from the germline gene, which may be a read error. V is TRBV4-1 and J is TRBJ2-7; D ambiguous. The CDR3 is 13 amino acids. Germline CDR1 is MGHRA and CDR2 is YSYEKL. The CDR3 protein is CASSHVNSREQCF. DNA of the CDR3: TGCGCCAGCAGCCATGTGAACTCTCGAGAGCAGTGTTTC.